These T cell receptor beta chains were read from a single sample in a study of HIV-infected patients and healthy controls. One entry per CDR3 protein results from TCRdb running MiXCR on the 5' RACE reads. The sample consists of 13,000 or so distinct CDR3 sequences, around 9% of them appearing once. The specimen sequenced was blood. The receptors originated from an adult in good health. The CDR3 runs from the conserved cysteine through the conserved F or W. D genes are given only for firm matches. Only some rows state a clone size, as once, few, many or a class for expanded clones.

TRBJ2-5 | TRBV20-1 | few | TRBD1 | TGCAGTGCTAGTCACCCTCGGGGACAGACCTTTAGTGGCCCGTACCAAGAGACCCAGTACTTC | CSASHPRGQTFSGPYQETQYF
TRBJ1-5 | TRBV20-1 | medium-sized | NA | TGCAGTGCGGCGGTCTATAGCAATCAGCCCCAGCATTTT | CSAAVYSNQPQHF
TRBJ2-6 | TRBV7-9 | NA | NA | TGTGCCACCACGTGGGTCCTGACTTTC | CATTWVLTF
TRBJ1-3 | TRBV9 | many | NA | TGTGCCAGCAGCGTAGACGGGTCCTCTGGAAACACCATATATTTT | CASSVDGSSGNTIYF
TRBJ1-5 | TRBV28 | medium-sized | NA | TGTGCCAGCAGTTTACCGGGTTCACGCAATCAGCCCCAGCATTTT | CASSLPGSRNQPQHF
TRBJ1-5 | TRBV12-3/TRBV12-4 | many | TRBD1 | TGTGCCAGCAGTTTAGTCCCCTTCGTCCCGGGACAGGGGCTGCAATGGCCCCAGCATTTT | CASSLVPFVPGQGLQWPQHF
TRBJ1-1 | TRBV19 | medium-sized | TRBD1 | TGTGCCTCGATAAGGAGGGGGCGGACTGAAGCTTTCTTT | CASIRRGRTEAFF
TRBJ1-1 | TRBV20-1 | many | NA | TGCAGTGCTAGAAGGCAGTTGAACACTGAAGCTTTCTTT | CSARRQLNTEAFF
TRBJ2-1 | TRBV7-2 | many | NA | TGTGCCAGCAGCTTAGTTAGGGACTTGTTCTTC | CASSLVRDLFF
TRBJ2-7 | TRBV5-4 | many | NA | TGTGCCAGCAGCTTGATAAGTCGAAACGAGCAGTACTTC | CASSLISRNEQYF